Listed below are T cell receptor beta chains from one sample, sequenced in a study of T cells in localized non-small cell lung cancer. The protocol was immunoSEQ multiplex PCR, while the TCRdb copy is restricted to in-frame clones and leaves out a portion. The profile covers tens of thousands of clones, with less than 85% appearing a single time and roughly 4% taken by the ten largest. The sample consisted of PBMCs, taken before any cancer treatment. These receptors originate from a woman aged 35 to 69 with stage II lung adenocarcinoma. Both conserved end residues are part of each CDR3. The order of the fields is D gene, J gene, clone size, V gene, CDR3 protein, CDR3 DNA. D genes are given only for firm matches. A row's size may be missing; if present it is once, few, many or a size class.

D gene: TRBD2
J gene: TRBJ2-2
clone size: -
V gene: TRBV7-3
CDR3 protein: CASRLSGVPGELFF
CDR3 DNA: TGTGCCAGCAGACTAAGCGGGGTTCCCGGGGAGCTGTTTTTT

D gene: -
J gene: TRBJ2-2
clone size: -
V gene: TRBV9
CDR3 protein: CASSSPRGAESANTGELFF
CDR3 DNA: TGTGCCAGCAGCTCTCCAAGGGGAGCGGAGAGCGCGAACACCGGGGAGCTGTTTTTT

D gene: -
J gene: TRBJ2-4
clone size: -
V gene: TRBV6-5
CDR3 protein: CASKGGQENIQYF
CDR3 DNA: TGTGCCAGCAAGGGGGGCCAGGAAAACATTCAGTACTTC

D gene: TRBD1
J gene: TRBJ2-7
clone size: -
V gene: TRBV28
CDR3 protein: CASRRQGAPEQYF
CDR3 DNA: TGTGCCAGCAGGCGGCAGGGGGCGCCCGAGCAGTACTTC

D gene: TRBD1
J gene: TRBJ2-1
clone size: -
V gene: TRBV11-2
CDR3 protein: CASSLDSGQPNEQFF
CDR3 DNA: TGTGCCAGCAGCTTAGACTCGGGACAGCCCAATGAGCAGTTCTTC

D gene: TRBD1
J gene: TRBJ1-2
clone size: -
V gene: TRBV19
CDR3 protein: CASSSDRSDYGYTF
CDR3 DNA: TGTGCCAGTAGTTCGGACAGGTCCGACTATGGCTACACCTTC

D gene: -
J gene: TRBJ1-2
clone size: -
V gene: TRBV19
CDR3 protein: CASIKRTNQEANYGYTF
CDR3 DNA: TGTGCCAGTATCAAGAGGACAAATCAAGAAGCTAACTATGGCTACACCTTC

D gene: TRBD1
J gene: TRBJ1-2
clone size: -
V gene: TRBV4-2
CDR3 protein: CASSPGTGGEVYGYTF
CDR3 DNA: TGTGCCAGCAGCCCTGGTACAGGGGGCGAGGTCTATGGCTACACCTTC

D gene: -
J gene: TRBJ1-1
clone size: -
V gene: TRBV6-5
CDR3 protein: CASSYGGNTEAFF
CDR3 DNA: TGTGCCAGCAGTTATGGGGGGAACACTGAAGCTTTCTTT

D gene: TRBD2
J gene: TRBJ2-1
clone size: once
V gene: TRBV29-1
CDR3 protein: CSVASGASSYNEQFF
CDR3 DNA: TGCAGCGTGGCTAGCGGGGCGAGCTCCTACAATGAGCAGTTCTTC

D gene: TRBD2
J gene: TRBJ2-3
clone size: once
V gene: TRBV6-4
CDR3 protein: CASSDSGGADTQYF
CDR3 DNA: TGTGCCAGCAGTGACTCCGGGGGGGCAGATACGCAGTATTTT

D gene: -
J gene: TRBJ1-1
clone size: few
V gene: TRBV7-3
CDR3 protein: CASSLGPQNTEAFF
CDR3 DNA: TGTGCCAGCAGCTTAGGCCCTCAGAACACTGAAGCTTTCTTT

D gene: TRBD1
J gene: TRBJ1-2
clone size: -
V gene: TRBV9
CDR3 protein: CASTLGTGAARGGGYTF
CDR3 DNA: TGTGCCAGCACCCTGGGGACAGGGGCCGCGAGGGGCGGCGGCTACACCTTC

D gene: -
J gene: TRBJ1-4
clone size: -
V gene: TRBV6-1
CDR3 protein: CASSEAPVYEKLFF
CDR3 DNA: TGTGCCAGCAGTGAAGCTCCTGTTTATGAAAAACTGTTTTTT

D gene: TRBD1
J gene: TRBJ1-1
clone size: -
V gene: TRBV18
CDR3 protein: CASSPPPSTGTEAFF
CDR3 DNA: TGTGCCAGCTCACCACCCCCCTCGACAGGGACTGAAGCTTTCTTT

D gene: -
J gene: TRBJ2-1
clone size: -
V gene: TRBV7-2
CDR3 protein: CASSSRESKTYNEQFF
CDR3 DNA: TGTGCCAGCAGCTCCCGAGAAAGCAAGACCTACAATGAGCAGTTCTTC

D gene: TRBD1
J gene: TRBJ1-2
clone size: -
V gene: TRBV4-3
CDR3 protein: CASSPSAPTGGAGGYTF
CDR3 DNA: TGCGCCAGCAGCCCCTCCGCCCCGACAGGGGGCGCGGGGGGCTACACCTTC

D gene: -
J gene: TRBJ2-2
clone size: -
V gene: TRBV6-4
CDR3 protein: CASSGERNTGELFF
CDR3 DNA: TGTGCCAGCAGTGGGGAAAGAAACACCGGGGAGCTGTTTTTT

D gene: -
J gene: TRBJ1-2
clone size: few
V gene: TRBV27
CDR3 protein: CASSSTGHYGYTF
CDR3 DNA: TGTGCCAGCAGTTCAACAGGGCACTATGGCTACACCTTC

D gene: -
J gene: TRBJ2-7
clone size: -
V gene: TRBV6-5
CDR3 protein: CASRAKVTGSNEQYF
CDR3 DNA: TGTGCCAGCAGGGCAAAGGTCACAGGGTCTAACGAGCAGTACTTC

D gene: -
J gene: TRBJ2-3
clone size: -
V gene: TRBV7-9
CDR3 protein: CASSLAGGTDTQYF
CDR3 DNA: TGTGCCAGCAGCTTAGCCGGGGGCACAGATACGCAGTATTTT

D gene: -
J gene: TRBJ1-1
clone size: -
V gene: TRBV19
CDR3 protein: CASSRGQAYLNTEAFF
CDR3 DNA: TGTGCCAGTAGTAGGGGGCAGGCCTACCTGAACACTGAAGCTTTCTTT

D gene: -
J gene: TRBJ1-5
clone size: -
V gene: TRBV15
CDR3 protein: CATGPGPQMPQHF
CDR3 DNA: TGTGCCACCGGTCCGGGACCTCAAATGCCCCAGCATTTT

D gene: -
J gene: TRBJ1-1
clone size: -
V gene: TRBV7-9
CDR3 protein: CASSLSLSEAFF
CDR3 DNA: TGTGCCAGCAGCTTATCCCTGTCCGAAGCTTTCTTT

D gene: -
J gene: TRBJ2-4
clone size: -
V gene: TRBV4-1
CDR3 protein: CASSQVRTLAKNIQYF
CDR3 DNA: TGCGCCAGCAGCCAAGTACGGACATTAGCCAAAAACATTCAGTACTTC

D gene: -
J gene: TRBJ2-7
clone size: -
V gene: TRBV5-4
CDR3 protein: CASSSPGAGRQYF
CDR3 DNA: TGTGCCAGCAGCTCCCCCGGAGCCGGCCGGCAGTACTTC

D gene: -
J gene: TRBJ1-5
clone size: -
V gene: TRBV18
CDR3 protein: CASSPRGPPEQPQHF
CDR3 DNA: TGTGCCAGCTCACCACGCGGCCCTCCCGAGCAGCCCCAGCATTTT

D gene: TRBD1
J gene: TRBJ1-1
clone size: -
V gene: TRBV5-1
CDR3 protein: CASSSQGAIGNTEAFF
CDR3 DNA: TGCGCCAGCAGCTCACAGGGGGCAATAGGAAACACTGAAGCTTTCTTT

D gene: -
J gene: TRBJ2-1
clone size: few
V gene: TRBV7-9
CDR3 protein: CASSLDSVF
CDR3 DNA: TGTGCCAGCAGCTTAGACTCGGTCTTC

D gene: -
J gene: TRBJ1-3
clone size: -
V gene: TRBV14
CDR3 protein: CASSQDRRRSGNTIYF
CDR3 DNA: TGTGCCAGCAGCCAAGATCGCCGCCGCTCTGGAAACACCATATATTTT

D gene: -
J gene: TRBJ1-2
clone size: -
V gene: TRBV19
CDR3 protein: CASSNRDFYGYTF
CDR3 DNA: TGTGCCAGTAGTAATCGGGACTTCTATGGCTACACCTTC

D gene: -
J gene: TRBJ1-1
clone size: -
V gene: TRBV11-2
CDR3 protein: CASTGPMNTEAFF
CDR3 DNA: TGTGCCAGCACCGGACCCATGAACACTGAAGCTTTCTTT